These T cell receptor beta chains were read from a single sample in a study of T cell repertoires in cytomegalovirus infection. One entry per CDR3 protein, called by TCRdb with MiXCR from the reads. The table includes approximately 700,000 distinct CDR3 sequences, roughly 35% detected once. Specimen: PBMCs. The receptor source for this set is a human donor in good health (CMV status not recorded). Some clones in this sample may be carry-over from other donors' samples. The CDR3 runs from the conserved cysteine through the conserved F or W. D genes are given only for firm matches. The size of a clone is reported for some rows only, either as once, few or many, or as a class for expanded clones.

CASSIPAGAQYF TGTGCCAGCAGCATTCCAGCGGGAGCGCAGTACTTC many TRBJ2-7 TRBD2 TRBV7-2
CASSASGTGVLNDEQYF TGCGCCAGCAGCGCATCCGGGACAGGGGTACTGAACGACGAGCAGTACTTC few TRBJ2-7 TRBD1 TRBV5-1
CASRQGTSGEQYF TGTGCCAGCAGGCAGGGGACTAGCGGCGAGCAGTACTTC few TRBJ2-7 TRBD2 TRBV2
CASGNHRDAYGYTF TGTGCCAGCGGAAACCACAGGGACGCCTATGGCTACACCTTC NA TRBJ1-2 NA TRBV28
CATSDLSDPYEQYF TGTGCCACCAGTGATTTGTCGGACCCCTACGAGCAGTACTTC few TRBJ2-7 NA TRBV24-1
CASSLRLSGVNYGYTF TGTGCCAGCAGTTTAAGGTTATCAGGAGTTAACTATGGCTACACCTTC NA TRBJ1-2 NA TRBV12-3/TRBV12-4
CASSEASDTHYF TGTGCCAGCAGTGAGGCTTCGGATACGCATTATTTT NA TRBJ2-3 NA TRBV6-1
CASSPLQIGTEAFF TGTGCCAGCAGCCCTCTGCAAATAGGCACTGAAGCTTTCTTT few TRBJ1-1 NA TRBV7-9
CASSPGLEQYF TGTGCCAGCAGTCCAGGACTCGAGCAGTACTTC NA TRBJ2-7 NA TRBV12-3/TRBV12-4
CASSLVLAGSSYEQYF TGTGCCAGCAGCTTAGTACTAGCGGGGAGCTCCTACGAGCAGTACTTC few TRBJ2-7 TRBD2 TRBV7-9
CSATHTTSGRETQYF TGCAGCGCAACACACACTACTAGCGGGAGAGAGACCCAGTACTTC few TRBJ2-5 TRBD2 TRBV29-1
CASSPGTSGSLETQYF TGTGCCAGCAGTCCGGGGACTAGCGGGAGTCTGGAGACCCAGTACTTC many TRBJ2-5 TRBD2 TRBV12-3/TRBV12-4
CASRARGVSTEAFF TGTGCCAGCAGAGCAAGGGGGGTGAGCACTGAAGCTTTCTTT NA TRBJ1-1 NA TRBV2
CAISVGRGDTDTQYF TGTGCCATCAGTGTTGGGCGGGGTGACACAGATACGCAGTATTTT few TRBJ2-3 NA TRBV10-3
CASRFWRERETQYF TGTGCCAGCCGTTTTTGGCGGGAGAGGGAGACCCAGTACTTC few TRBJ2-5 TRBD2 TRBV2
CASSIWSLHGANEKLFF TGTGCCAGTAGTATATGGAGCCTCCATGGGGCTAATGAAAAACTGTTTTTT few TRBJ1-4 NA TRBV19
CASNQKRDYNEQFF TGTGCCAGCAATCAAAAACGGGACTACAATGAGCAGTTCTTC few TRBJ2-1 NA TRBV2
CASSEERAPYEQYF TGTGCCAGCAGTGAGGAGCGGGCCCCCTACGAGCAGTACTTC few TRBJ2-7 NA TRBV25-1
CASSLGESSYNEQFF TGTGCCAGCAGTTTAGGGGAGAGCTCCTACAATGAGCAGTTCTTC many TRBJ2-1 NA TRBV12-3/TRBV12-4
CASSQVLVSFLTGSGGADTQYF TGCGCCAGCAGCCAAGTCCTAGTTAGTTTTTTAACTGGGTCAGGGGGTGCAGATACGCAGTATTTT NA TRBJ2-3 TRBD1 TRBV4-1
CAISGSTSGATDTQYF TGTGCCATCAGTGGTTCGACTAGCGGAGCCACAGATACGCAGTATTTT NA TRBJ2-3 TRBD2 TRBV10-3
CASSQRERETQYF TGCGCCAGCAGCCAGAGGGAGAGGGAAACGCAGTATTTT few TRBJ2-3 NA TRBV4-1